These T cell receptor beta chains were read from a single sample in a study of T cell changes during pregnancy in multiple sclerosis. Libraries were prepared by immunoSEQ multiplex PCR; TCRdb keeps only in-frame clonotypes and omits some of them. The table lists 130,000 or so clones, 85% to 95% of them singletons. The specimen comprised peripheral blood, sampled before pregnancy. The origin of the receptors is a female donor with multiple sclerosis, enrolled in a pregnancy study. CDR3s include the opening cysteine and the closing phenylalanine or tryptophan. The D gene is left open where the match is weak. Some rows have no size entry. The others give once, few or many, or a class for an expanded clone.

abundance,d_gene,v_gene,j_gene,CDR3aa,CDR3nt
.,.,TRBV13,TRBJ1-2,CASSWGHLNYGYTF,TGTGCCAGCAGCTGGGGACACCTGAACTATGGCTACACCTTC
.,.,TRBV6-5,TRBJ2-7,CASSYSQLAFYEQYF,TGTGCCAGCAGTTACTCGCAACTAGCCTTCTACGAGCAGTACTTC
.,.,TRBV6-5,TRBJ2-7,CASSYSNRDYEQYF,TGTGCCAGCAGTTACTCGAACAGGGACTACGAGCAGTACTTC
.,.,TRBV7-2,TRBJ2-7,CASSLGMGRQGHEQYF,TGTGCCAGCAGCTTAGGGATGGGACGCCAGGGGCACGAGCAGTACTTC
.,TRBD2,TRBV30,TRBJ2-3,CAWAQPAGGTDTQYF,TGTGCCTGGGCCCAGCCAGCGGGAGGGACAGATACGCAGTATTTT
.,.,TRBV4-2,TRBJ2-3,CASSHSTPGDTDTQYF,TGTGCCAGCAGCCACTCCACCCCGGGGGACACAGATACGCAGTATTTT
.,.,TRBV29-1,TRBJ1-4,CSVVVGKGEKLFF,TGCAGCGTTGTGGTCGGCAAGGGGGAAAAACTGTTTTTT
.,.,TRBV5-1,TRBJ2-5,CASSSLSPPETQYF,TGCGCCAGCAGCTCCCTTAGCCCCCCGGAGACCCAGTACTTC
.,.,TRBV5-1,TRBJ2-3,CASSLSLRDTQYF,TGCGCCAGCAGCTTGTCGCTGCGAGATACGCAGTATTTT
.,TRBD2,TRBV30,TRBJ2-7,CAWGSPSGEEYF,TGTGCCTGGGGGTCTCCTAGCGGGGAAGAGTACTTC
.,TRBD1,TRBV11-2,TRBJ1-1,CASSLTGQGGTAFF,TGTGCCAGCAGCTTAACCGGACAGGGGGGGACGGCTTTCTTT
.,TRBD1,TRBV18,TRBJ2-7,CASSPRTGFSYEQYF,TGTGCCAGCTCACCCAGGACAGGCTTCTCCTACGAGCAGTACTTC
.,.,TRBV6-1,TRBJ1-5,CASSGRAGSNQPQHF,TGTGCCAGCAGTGGGAGGGCTGGAAGCAATCAGCCCCAGCATTTT
.,.,TRBV7-2,TRBJ1-3,CASSLEADGNF,TGTGCCAGCAGCTTAGAGGCAGACGGGAATTTT
.,.,TRBV5-1,TRBJ1-4,CASSHDSATNEKLFF,TGCGCCAGCAGTCACGACTCAGCAACTAATGAAAAACTGTTTTTT
once,TRBD1,TRBV5-1,TRBJ2-3,CASSWDRLITDTQYF,TGCGCCAGCAGCTGGGACAGACTTATCACAGATACGCAGTATTTT
.,.,TRBV6-1,TRBJ2-3,CASNRGTASKDTQYF,TGTGCCAGCAATCGCGGGACCGCAAGCAAGGATACGCAGTATTTT
.,.,TRBV5-4,TRBJ1-5,CASSMGGNQPQHF,TGTGCCAGCAGTATGGGGGGAAATCAGCCCCAGCATTTT
.,.,TRBV10-3,TRBJ2-1,CAISDKSPPSSYNEQFF,TGTGCCATCAGTGACAAGTCTCCGCCGAGCTCCTACAATGAGCAGTTCTTC
.,TRBD1,TRBV6-1,TRBJ1-2,CASSKGTELYRYGYTF,TGTGCCAGCAGTAAAGGGACAGAATTATATCGCTATGGCTACACCTTC
once,.,TRBV7-9,TRBJ2-7,CASSYSSVLSYEQYF,TGTGCCAGCAGCTACTCTAGCGTCTTATCCTACGAGCAGTACTTC
once,TRBD2,TRBV19,TRBJ2-1,CASSIGAGVGGGEQFF,TGTGCCAGTAGTATAGGAGCGGGGGTCGGGGGAGGAGAGCAGTTCTTC
.,.,TRBV5-6,TRBJ2-5,CASSLSTRSETQYF,TGTGCCAGCAGCTTATCGACTAGGAGTGAGACCCAGTACTTC
once,.,TRBV5-1,TRBJ1-2,CASSRTAEAYGYTF,TGCGCCAGCAGTAGGACAGCTGAAGCTTATGGCTACACCTTC
.,.,TRBV5-1,TRBJ2-2,CASSLAGMNTGELFF,TGCGCCAGCAGCTTGGCCGGGATGAACACCGGGGAGCTGTTTTTT
.,TRBD2,TRBV7-9,TRBJ2-7,CASSLLAGGYNEQYF,TGTGCCAGCAGCTTACTAGCGGGAGGTTACAACGAGCAGTACTTC
.,TRBD1,TRBV7-9,TRBJ2-5,CASSSTGGSGTQYF,TGTGCCAGCAGTTCTACAGGGGGCTCGGGGACCCAGTACTTC
.,TRBD1,TRBV5-1,TRBJ1-2,CASKDRADGYTF,TGCGCCAGCAAGGACAGGGCGGATGGCTACACCTTC
.,.,TRBV6-1,TRBJ1-2,CASSEVFQGNYGYTF,TGTGCCAGCAGTGAAGTGTTTCAGGGGAACTATGGCTACACCTTC
.,.,TRBV5-1,TRBJ2-1,CASSLVGEGGEQFF,TGCGCCAGCAGCTTGGTGGGGGAGGGGGGGGAGCAGTTCTTC
.,TRBD1,TRBV19,TRBJ1-6,CASNLGQRAYNSPLHF,TGTGCCAGTAACCTGGGACAGCGAGCGTATAATTCACCCCTCCACTTT
.,.,TRBV10-1,TRBJ2-2,CASSQMPGTYPGRNTGELFF,TGCGCCAGCAGCCAAATGCCCGGGACTTACCCCGGCCGGAACACCGGGGAGCTGTTTTTT
.,.,TRBV4-2,TRBJ1-4,CASSQDGGSKTNEKLFF,TGTGCCAGCAGCCAAGATGGGGGCAGCAAAACTAATGAAAAACTGTTTTTT
.,TRBD1,TRBV27,TRBJ2-1,CASSWTGREQFF,TGTGCCAGCAGTTGGACAGGTAGGGAGCAGTTCTTC
.,.,TRBV18,TRBJ2-1,CASSPSGHYNEQFF,TGTGCCAGCTCACCATCGGGACACTACAATGAGCAGTTCTTC
.,.,TRBV25-1,TRBJ2-5,CASSGLEETQYF,TGTGCCAGCAGTGGGCTGGAAGAGACCCAGTACTTC
.,TRBD2,TRBV28,TRBJ2-7,CASSLWTSGSYEQYF,TGTGCCAGCAGTCTCTGGACTAGCGGGAGTTACGAGCAGTACTTC
.,.,TRBV14,TRBJ2-1,CASSQPGLLLYNEQFF,TGTGCCAGCAGCCAACCGGGACTCCTTTTATACAATGAGCAGTTCTTC
.,.,TRBV4-1,TRBJ2-7,CASSQDSRLLSYEQYF,TGCGCCAGCAGCCAAGATAGCCGCCTTCTCTCCTACGAGCAGTACTTC
once,.,TRBV28,TRBJ2-7,CASSLRVASYSYEQYF,TGTGCCAGCAGCCTTCGTGTGGCTTCATACTCCTACGAGCAGTACTTC
.,TRBD2,TRBV28,TRBJ2-2,CASRERGLAGDAGELFF,TGTGCCAGCAGAGAAAGGGGACTAGCGGGAGACGCCGGGGAGCTGTTTTTT
.,TRBD1,TRBV7-6,TRBJ2-7,CASSLGGQSSEQYF,TGTGCCAGCAGCTTAGGGGGACAGAGCTCCGAGCAGTACTTC
.,TRBD1,TRBV7-9,TRBJ2-7,CASSFTGGADIEQYF,TGTGCCAGCAGCTTTACAGGGGGCGCCGACATCGAGCAGTACTTC
.,.,TRBV10-1,TRBJ2-5,CASSDFGTKETQYF,TGCGCCAGCAGTGACTTCGGGACAAAAGAGACCCAGTACTTC
.,.,TRBV27,TRBJ1-1,CASGGARAEAFF,TGTGCCAGTGGCGGGGCGAGGGCTGAAGCTTTCTTT
.,TRBD1,TRBV5-1,TRBJ2-7,CASSTDTGTGYLRQYF,TGCGCCAGCAGCACAGACACCGGGACAGGGTACCTACGGCAGTACTTC
.,.,TRBV5-4,TRBJ1-1,CASSLAPGKDTEAFF,TGTGCCAGCAGCTTGGCCCCAGGGAAGGACACTGAAGCTTTCTTT
.,.,TRBV6-6,TRBJ1-4,CASSLYRETVEKLFF,TGTGCCAGCAGTTTGTACAGGGAGACTGTTGAAAAACTGTTTTTT
.,TRBD2,TRBV9,TRBJ2-3,CASSVAASGTTDTQYF,TGTGCCAGCAGCGTAGCTGCTAGCGGGACCACAGATACGCAGTATTTT
.,.,TRBV6-5,TRBJ1-1,CASSWRQGLDTEAFF,TGTGCCAGCAGTTGGCGTCAGGGGCTAGACACTGAAGCTTTCTTT
.,TRBD1,TRBV28,TRBJ2-7,CASSFQGQPPYEQYF,TGTGCCAGCAGTTTCCAGGGACAGCCTCCCTACGAGCAGTACTTC
.,.,TRBV5-4,TRBJ1-2,CASSPGGQPYGYTF,TGTGCCAGCAGCCCGGGCGGACAGCCCTATGGCTACACCTTC
.,.,TRBV19,TRBJ2-7,CASSQPGFGAYEQYF,TGTGCCAGTAGTCAACCGGGATTTGGGGCCTACGAGCAGTACTTC
.,.,TRBV11-2,TRBJ2-1,CASSSTGFEQFF,TGTGCCAGCAGCTCTACAGGGTTTGAGCAGTTCTTC
.,TRBD1,TRBV5-1,TRBJ1-2,CASSYPDRANYGYTF,TGCGCCAGCAGCTACCCCGACAGGGCCAACTATGGCTACACCTTC
.,TRBD2,TRBV9,TRBJ2-3,CASSVGTSGSTDTQYF,TGTGCCAGCAGCGTAGGGACTAGCGGGAGCACAGATACGCAGTATTTT
.,.,TRBV12-2,TRBJ1-5,CASRTLRDRALCYSNQPQHF,TGTGCAAGTCGCACCCTTAGAGACAGGGCTCTCTGCTATAGCAATCAGCCCCAGCATTTT
.,.,TRBV10-2,TRBJ1-2,CASSTRRAGNYGYTF,TGCGCCAGCAGTACTAGGAGGGCAGGGAACTATGGCTACACCTTC
.,.,TRBV9,TRBJ2-2,CASSVVGGSTGELFF,TGTGCCAGCAGCGTAGTTGGGGGGAGCACCGGGGAGCTGTTTTTT
.,.,TRBV5-5,TRBJ1-5,CASSRLGDQPQHF,TGTGCCAGCAGCCGCCTCGGGGATCAGCCCCAGCATTTT